The 22 T cell receptor beta chains in this list originate from one sample, sequenced in a study of T cells in Graves' hyperthyroidism and ophthalmopathy. TCR beta CDR3 region amplification was performed from RNA transcripts. First-round RT-PCR of the TCR CDR3 relied on the HTBI primer set. From the multiplex PCR reads, TCRdb called clonotypes with MiXCR, one entry per CDR3 protein. The sample has roughly 500,000 distinct CDR3 sequences, roughly 45% seen once. Sequenced material: peripheral blood or thyroid tissue (not recorded which). The receptors were sampled from an adult woman with Graves' disease, either hyperthyroidism or ophthalmopathy (not recorded which).

The chain recombines TRBV20-1 with TRBJ2-5; TRBD2 aligns across 9 bases. V lost 3 bases to trimming and J lost 6 bases; unmatched junction nucleotides: 8. The CDR3 is 14 amino acids. In germline, CDR1 is DFQATT, CDR2 SNEGSKA (reference sequence). The CDR3 region is CSASGGRGMQTQYF. The CDR3 bases are TGCAGTGCTAGTGGCGGGAGGGGCATGCAGACCCAGTACTTC.

This clonotype was observed a single time. The rearrangement links TRBV25-1 to TRBJ1-4, with D unresolved. The V end was cut by 8 bases, the J end by 8 bases, with 21 bases between. Germline V CDR1 and CDR2: MGHDK, SYGVNS. This CDR3 has 15 residues. CDR3 coding DNA: TGTGCCAGCTCACCACCGGACGGTCAGAGGGAAAAACTGTTTTTT. It yields the protein CASSPPDGQREKLFF.

The rearrangement joins TRBV2 to TRBJ1-6; tentative D call: TRBD1 (6 bases). The length of the CDR3 is 16 residues. Deletions cut 6 bases from V and 8 bases from J, with 20 bases between. Germline V gene lookup returns CDR1 SNHLY and CDR2 FYNNEI. In DNA, the CDR3 is TGTGCCAGCAGCCCCTCGACAGGACGGGGATATTCACCCCTCCACTTT. Translated: CASSPSTGRGYSPLHF.

This clonotype has a count of ten or more. The V and J genes are TRBV20-1 and TRBJ1-1, with a possible D match to TRBD1 (6 bases). V lost 5 bases and J lost 1, with 11 bases in between. The CDR3 extends over 13 amino acids. Looked up from germline, CDR1 is DFQATT and CDR2 is SNEGSKA (reference sequence). CDR3 nucleotide sequence: TGCAGTGCTTCGGGACACAAGAACACTGAAGCTTTCTTT. Translating gives CSASGHKNTEAFF.

This clonotype was recorded many times. The gene calls are TRBV4-2 and TRBJ1-2; 12 positions match TRBD1. Germline V gene data show CDR1 as LGHNA and CDR2 as YNFKEQ. V gave up 0 bases and J gave up 1 base; unmatched junction bases: 3. CDR3 length equals 17 residues. The CDR3 here is CASSQDGTGGGNYGYTF. The CDR3 DNA reads TGTGCCAGCAGCCAAGACGGGACAGGGGGCGGTAACTATGGCTACACCTTC.

This clonotype turned up a few times. The CDR3 DNA reads as TGTGCCAGCAGCTCCCCAGGCTACACCTTC. Translated: CASSSPGYTF. The chain carries TRBV7-9 and TRBJ1-2; D ambiguous. The germline V gene has CDR1 SEHNR and CDR2 FQNEAQ (reference sequence). The CDR3 loop spans 10 amino acids. Trimming pared 4 bases from V and 8 bases from J, leaving 5 bases between.

Comments on this clonotype: Being one base from a much bigger clone, this may be a read error. The conserved final phenylalanine or tryptophan is absent from the CDR3, which likely points to a read error. The chain couples TRBV4-1 to TRBJ1-2, with D uncertain. Trimming removed 4 bases from V and 3 bases from J, with 15 bases in between. Per germline, CDR1 MGHRA and CDR2 YSYEKL. The CDR3 is 15 amino acids. This chain's CDR3 is CASSPLQRPDYGYTL. The CDR3 nucleotides read TGCGCCAGCAGCCCGTTACAGAGGCCTGACTATGGCTACACCCTC.

This chain uses TRBV7-2 with TRBJ1-5; tentative D call: TRBD1 (6 bases). The CDR3 is made up of 17 amino acids. The V and J ends lost 3 bases and 4 bases respectively, with 19 bases between them. Germline values: CDR1 SGHTA, CDR2 FQGNSA. The CDR3 nucleotides are TGTGCCAGCAGCTTCAGGTCTAGCACAGGGTTAAATCAGCCCCAGCATTTT. It encodes CASSFRSSTGLNQPQHF.

The chain employs TRBV7-9 and TRBJ1-4; D uncertain. Trimming took 3 bases from V and 5 from J, leaving 16 bases between them. Germline CDR1 is SEHNR and CDR2 is FQNEAQ (reference sequence). The CDR3 is 16 residues long. The CDR3 DNA follows: TGTGCCAGCAGCTTCTCCAGCCCGAGCCCGAATGAAAAACTGTTTTTT. It is translated as CASSFSSPSPNEKLFF. Full variable domain (rest looked up from reference TRBV7-9 and TRBJ1-4): DTGVSQNPRHKITKRGQNVTFRCDPISEHNRLYWYRQTLGQGPEFLTYFQNEAQLEKSRLLSDRFSAERPKGSFSTLEIQRTEQGDSAMYLCASSFSSPSPNEKLFFGSGTQLSVL.

The chain carries TRBV7-2 and TRBJ2-7, with 9 bases fitting TRBD1. The CDR3 has 14 amino acids. Unmatched junction bases numbered 5, after V lost 7 bases and J lost 1 base. Germline V gene lookup returns CDR1 SGHTA and CDR2 FQGNSA. CDR3 loop: CASTRDRASYEQYF. The DNA for the CDR3 is TGTGCCAGCACCCGGGACAGGGCGTCCTACGAGCAGTACTTC.

The chain recombines TRBV10-3 with TRBJ1-5; D gene ambiguous. Germline CDR1 is ENHRY and CDR2 is SYGVKD. With 10 bases removed from V and 1 base from J, the gap between germline ends came to 14 bases. The CDR3 has 14 residues. CDR3 DNA: TGTGCCACCGCCCCCGATGAGAGCAATCAGCCCCAGCATTTT. It encodes CATAPDESNQPQHF.

The chain has TRBV2 and TRBJ1-2; maybe TRBD1 (5 bases). V lost 5 bases and J 1 base, leaving 14 bases between the germline ends. The CDR3 contains 15 residues. Germline V gene sequence: CDR1 SNHLY, CDR2 FYNNEI. The CDR3 DNA sequence: TGTGCCAGCAGTTCAACGACAGCGAGTAACTATGGCTACACCTTC. This translates into CASSSTTASNYGYTF.

This clonotype was seen at least ten times. V and J are TRBV12-3 or TRBV12-4 and TRBJ1-3, with no clear D. The CDR3 is 16 residues long. Trimming left V 4 bases short and J 0 bases short, with 13 bases between. This chain's CDR3 is CASSSQTASSGNTIYF. As DNA, the CDR3 is TGTGCCAGCAGTTCCCAGACGGCGAGCTCTGGAAACACCATATATTTT.

J is TRBJ1-5 and V is TRBV7-2, with 7 bases identical to TRBD1. V shed 6 bases and J 6 bases; nucleotides not matched to a gene: 11. The CDR3 is made up of 15 amino acids. CDR1 and CDR2 from the germline V gene are SGHTA and FQGNSA. DNA for the CDR3: TGTGCCAGCAGTCAGGGGGGGGCAATCGGTCAGCCCCAGCATTTT. Translating it yields CASSQGGAIGQPQHF.

This clonotype was detected a few times. The germline gene is not matched at one end of the junction; a read error may be the cause. The rearrangement links TRBV5-1 to TRBJ2-7; D unresolved. Germline CDR1 reads SGHRS; CDR2 reads YFSETQ. The CDR3 has 12 amino acids. The CDR3 loop reads CASSLSFYEQYF. In DNA form, the CDR3 reads TGTGCCAGCAGCTTGTCTTTCTACGAGCAGTACTTC.

Many counts were recorded for this clonotype. V is TRBV4-1 and J is TRBJ1-1, with D perhaps matching TRBD1 (5 bases). This CDR3 is built from 16 residues. Germline V gene lookup returns CDR1 MGHRA and CDR2 YSYEKL. Trimming took off 3 bases at V and 3 bases at J, with 17 bases between the two ends. The CDR3 loop is CASSQNEGQGHTEAFF. DNA for the CDR3: TGCGCCAGCAGCCAGAACGAAGGGCAGGGACACACTGAAGCTTTCTTT.

This clonotype was counted at least ten times. The chain combines TRBV7-8 with TRBJ2-7, with a weak D call TRBD1 (5 bases). Per the germline V gene, CDR1 is SGHVS and CDR2 is FQNEAQ. CDR3 size: 15 residues. Trimming removed 3 bases from V and 1 base from J, with 13 bases in between. The CDR3 bases are TGTGCCAGCAGCTTCCCCCAGGGTGGGTCCTACGAGCAGTACTTC. Protein sequence: CASSFPQGGSYEQYF.

This clonotype showed up many times. This chain connects TRBV9 to TRBJ1-6; 9 bases are shared with TRBD1. With V trimmed by 3 bases and J by 1 base, 14 bases remained unmatched. Germline CDR1 SGDLS, CDR2 YYNGEE. This CDR3 spans 20 amino acids. The CDR3 protein is CASSDCRDRAIGSYNSPLHF. Here the CDR3 DNA reads TGTGCCAGCAGCGACTGCCGGGACAGGGCCATCGGGTCCTATAATTCACCCCTCCACTTT.

This chain joins TRBV6-1 and TRBJ1-1, with 8 bases aligning to TRBD1. In germline, CDR1 is MNHNS, CDR2 SASEGT. The CDR3 is 13 amino acids. Trimming removed 4 bases from V and 10 bases from J; junction bases left unmatched: 8. This CDR3 reads CASSVNRGVGAFF. Here the CDR3 DNA reads TGTGCCAGCAGTGTGAACAGGGGGGTCGGAGCTTTCTTT.

The chain recombines TRBV7-9 with TRBJ1-6; no clear D gene. Trimming pared 6 bases from V and 0 bases from J, leaving 15 bases between. Germline values: CDR1 SEHNR, CDR2 FQNEAQ (reference sequence). The CDR3 is 17 residues long. This CDR3 reads CASSPQAVSSYNSPLHF. CDR3 nucleotide sequence: TGTGCCAGCAGTCCCCAGGCAGTTAGCTCCTATAATTCACCCCTCCACTTT.

The rearrangement joins TRBV11-2 to TRBJ2-3, with D hard to call. CDR3 length equals 16 residues. The V end was cut by 5 bases, the J end by 2 bases, with 17 bases between. Germline assignment: CDR1 SGHAT and CDR2 FQNNGV. CDR3 sequence (DNA): TGTGCCAGCAGCACCACATCCGCGCCTCCCACAGATACGCAGTATTTT. It translates to CASSTTSAPPTDTQYF.

In its sample, this clonotype was seen many times. The rearrangement joins TRBV20-1 to TRBJ1-1, with 7 bases lining up with TRBD1. J gave up 0 bases and V 6 bases, and 7 bases lay outside the gene matches. Looked up from germline, CDR1 is DFQATT and CDR2 is SNEGSKA (reference sequence). The CDR3 totals 14 residues. The CDR3 DNA sequence: TGCAGTGCATCCAGGGGGACTCTGAACACTGAAGCTTTCTTT. Translation: CSASRGTLNTEAFF.